This note documents a single T cell receptor beta chain sequence. The antigen is undetermined. This record belongs to a study of cytomegalovirus exposure and HLA in healthy donors. Background on the study: A data release that came early held approximately 92 million unique TCRs from HLA-typed donors. Findings and caveats of the study: Researchers counted 164 TCR beta chains as cytomegalovirus-associated.

The CDR3 has 13 residues. Trimming took 0 bases from V and 4 from J, leaving 7 bases between them. Germline-derived CDR1 and CDR2 are GTSNPN and SVGIG (reference sequence). Both 60 Vbeta primers and 13 Jbeta primers went into the PCR. The table came from immunoSEQ multiplex PCR; TCRdb's copy has only in-frame clones and leaves some out. The sample shows under 200,000 clones, 55% to 80% of them seen only once. This chain links TRBV30 with TRBJ1-5; D gene unclear. The source is a woman aged 18-30 years in good health and CMV-seropositive. Sample: PBMCs. This CDR3 reads CAWSVQYNQPQHF. The CDR3 nucleotides are TGTGCCTGGAGTGTACAGTATAATCAGCCCCAGCATTTT.